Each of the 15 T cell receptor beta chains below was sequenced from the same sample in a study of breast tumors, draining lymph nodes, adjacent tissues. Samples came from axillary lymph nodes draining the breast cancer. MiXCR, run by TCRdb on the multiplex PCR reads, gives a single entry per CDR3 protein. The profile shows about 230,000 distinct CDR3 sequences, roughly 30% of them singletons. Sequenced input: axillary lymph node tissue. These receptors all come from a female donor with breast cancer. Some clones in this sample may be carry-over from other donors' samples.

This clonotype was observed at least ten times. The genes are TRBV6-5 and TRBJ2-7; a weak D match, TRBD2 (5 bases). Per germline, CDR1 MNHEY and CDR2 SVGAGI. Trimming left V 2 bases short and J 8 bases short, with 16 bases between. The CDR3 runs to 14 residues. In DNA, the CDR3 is TGTGCCAGCAGTTACGGAGTCACCACCGGGAAGCAGTACTTC. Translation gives CASSYGVTTGKQYF.

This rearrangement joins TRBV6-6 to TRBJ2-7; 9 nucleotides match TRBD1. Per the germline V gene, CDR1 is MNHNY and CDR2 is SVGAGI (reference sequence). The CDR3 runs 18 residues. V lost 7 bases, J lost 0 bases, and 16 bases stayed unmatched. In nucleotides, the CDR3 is TGTGCCAGCACCAGACAGGGGGGGCGCAGCCTGTCCTCCTACGAGCAGTACTTC. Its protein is CASTRQGGRSLSSYEQYF.

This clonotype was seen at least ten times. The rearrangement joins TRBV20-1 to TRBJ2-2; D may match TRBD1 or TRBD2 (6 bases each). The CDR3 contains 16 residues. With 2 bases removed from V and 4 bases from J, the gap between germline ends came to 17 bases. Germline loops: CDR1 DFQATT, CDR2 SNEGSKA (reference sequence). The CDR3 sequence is CSARPFGGHRTGELFF. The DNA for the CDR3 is TGCAGTGCTAGACCATTCGGGGGACACCGCACCGGGGAGCTGTTTTTT.

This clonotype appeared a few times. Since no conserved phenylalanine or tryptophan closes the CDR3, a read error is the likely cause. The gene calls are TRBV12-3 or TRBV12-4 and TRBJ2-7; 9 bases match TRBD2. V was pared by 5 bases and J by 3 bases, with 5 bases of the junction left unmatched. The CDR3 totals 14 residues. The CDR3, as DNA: TGTGCCAGCAGTCTCGCGGGAGGGGGCTACGAGCAGTACCTC. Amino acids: CASSLAGGGYEQYL.

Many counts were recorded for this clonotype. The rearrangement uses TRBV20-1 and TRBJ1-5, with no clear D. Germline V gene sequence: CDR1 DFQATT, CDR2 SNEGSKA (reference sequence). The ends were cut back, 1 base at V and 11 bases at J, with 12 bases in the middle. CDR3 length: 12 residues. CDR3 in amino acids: CSARVSRETQHF. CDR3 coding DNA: TGCAGTGCTAGAGTAAGCCGAGAGACCCAGCATTTT.

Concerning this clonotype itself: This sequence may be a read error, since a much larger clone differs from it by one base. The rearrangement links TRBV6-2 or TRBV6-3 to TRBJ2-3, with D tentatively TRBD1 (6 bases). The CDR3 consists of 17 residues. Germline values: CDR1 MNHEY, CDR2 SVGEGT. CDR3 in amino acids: CASSHSTGIGGTDTQYF. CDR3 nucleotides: TGTGCCAGCAGTCACTCAACAGGGATAGGGGGCACAGATACGCAGTATTTT.

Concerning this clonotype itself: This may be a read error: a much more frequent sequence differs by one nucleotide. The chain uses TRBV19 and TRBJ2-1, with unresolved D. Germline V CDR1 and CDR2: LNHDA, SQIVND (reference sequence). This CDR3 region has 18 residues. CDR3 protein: CASSIDIPSRISYNEPFF. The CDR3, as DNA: TGTGCCAGTAGTATAGACATCCCGTCGAGGATCTCCTACAATGAGCCGTTCTTC.

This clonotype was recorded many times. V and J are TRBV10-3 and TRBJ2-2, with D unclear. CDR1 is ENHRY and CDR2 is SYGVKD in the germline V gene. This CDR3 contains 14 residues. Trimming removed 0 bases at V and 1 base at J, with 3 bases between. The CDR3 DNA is TGTGCCATCAGTGAGTCGGGGAACACCGGGGAGCTGTTTTTT. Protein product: CAISESGNTGELFF.

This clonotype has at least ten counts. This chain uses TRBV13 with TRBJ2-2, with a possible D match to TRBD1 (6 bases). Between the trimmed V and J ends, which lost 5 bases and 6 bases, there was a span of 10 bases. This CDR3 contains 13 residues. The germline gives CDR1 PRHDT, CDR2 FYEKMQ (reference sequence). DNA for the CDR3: TGTGCCAGCAGCATACAGGGTTCCGGGGAGCTGTTTTTT. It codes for CASSIQGSGELFF.

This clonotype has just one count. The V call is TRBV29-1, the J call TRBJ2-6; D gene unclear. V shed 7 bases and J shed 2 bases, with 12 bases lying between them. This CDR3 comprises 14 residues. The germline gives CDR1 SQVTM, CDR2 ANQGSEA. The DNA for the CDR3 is TGCAGCGCCGGACGGACCACTGGGGCCAACGTCCTGACTTTC. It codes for CSAGRTTGANVLTF.

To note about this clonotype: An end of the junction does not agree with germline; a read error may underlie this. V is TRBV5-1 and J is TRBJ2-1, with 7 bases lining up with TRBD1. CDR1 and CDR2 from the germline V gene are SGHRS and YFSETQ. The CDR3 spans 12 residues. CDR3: CASSLTGVEQLF. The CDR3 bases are TGCGCCAGCAGCTTAACAGGGGTTGAGCAGCTCTTC.

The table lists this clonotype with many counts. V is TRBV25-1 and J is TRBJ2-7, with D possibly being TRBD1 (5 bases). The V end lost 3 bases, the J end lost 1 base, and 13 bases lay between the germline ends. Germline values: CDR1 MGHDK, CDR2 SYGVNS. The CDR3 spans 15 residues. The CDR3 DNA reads TGTGCCAGCAGTGAGACGACAGCCAGATCCTACGAGCAGTACTTC. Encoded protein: CASSETTARSYEQYF.

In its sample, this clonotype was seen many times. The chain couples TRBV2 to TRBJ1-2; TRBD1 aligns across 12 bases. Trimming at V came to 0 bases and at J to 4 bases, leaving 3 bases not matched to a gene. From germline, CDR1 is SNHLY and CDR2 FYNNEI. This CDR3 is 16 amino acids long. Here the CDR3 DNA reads TGTGCCAGCAGTGAAGCCGCGGGACAGGGGGCCTATGGCTACACCTTC. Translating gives CASSEAAGQGAYGYTF.

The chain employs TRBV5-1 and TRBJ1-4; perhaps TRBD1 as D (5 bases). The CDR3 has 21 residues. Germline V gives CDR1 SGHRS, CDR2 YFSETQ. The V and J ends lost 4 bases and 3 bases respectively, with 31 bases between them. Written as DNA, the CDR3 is TGCGCCAGCAGCCCATGGGGAACGCTTGGGGGTGAGGACGGACCTAATGAAAAACTGTTTTTT. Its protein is CASSPWGTLGGEDGPNEKLFF. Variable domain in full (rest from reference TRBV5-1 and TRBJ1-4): KAGVTQTPRYLIKTRGQQVTLSCSPISGHRSVSWYQQTPGQGLQFLFEYFSETQRNKGNFPGRFSGRQFSNSRSEMNVSTLELGDSALYLCASSPWGTLGGEDGPNEKLFFGSGTQLSVL.

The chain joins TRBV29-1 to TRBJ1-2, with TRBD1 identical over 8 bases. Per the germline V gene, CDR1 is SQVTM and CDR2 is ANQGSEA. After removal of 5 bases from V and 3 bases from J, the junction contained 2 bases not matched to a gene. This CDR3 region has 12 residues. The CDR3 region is CSVYRGDYGYTF. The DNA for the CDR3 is TGCAGCGTTTACAGGGGGGACTATGGCTACACCTTC.